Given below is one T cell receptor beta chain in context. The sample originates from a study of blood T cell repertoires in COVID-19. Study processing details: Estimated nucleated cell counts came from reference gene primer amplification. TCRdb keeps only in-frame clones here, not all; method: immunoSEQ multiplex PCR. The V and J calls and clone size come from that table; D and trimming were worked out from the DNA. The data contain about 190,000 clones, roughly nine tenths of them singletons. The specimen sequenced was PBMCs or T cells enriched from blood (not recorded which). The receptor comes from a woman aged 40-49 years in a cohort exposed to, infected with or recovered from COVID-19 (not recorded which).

In DNA form, the CDR3 reads TGTGCCAGCAGCGGACAGTTGAATCAGCCCCAGCATTTT. Translating gives CASSGQLNQPQHF. The rearrangement joins TRBV7-9 to TRBJ1-5; tentative D call: TRBD1 (6 bases). Germline CDR1 is SEHNR and CDR2 is FQNEAQ (reference sequence). The CDR3 runs 13 residues. V shed 5 bases and J shed 4 bases, with 9 bases lying between them.